This T cell receptor (beta chain) is drawn from a study of response to subunit inactivated influenza vaccine (dated by TCRdb to the late 2010s). Regarding the research as a whole: To follow how T cells responded to a trivalent subunit inactivated influenza vaccine, the researchers relied on deep quantitative profiling of the T cell receptor repertoire. What the authors observed across the whole study: According to the authors, only a limited number of new T cells may be recruited by each seasonal influenza vaccination.

Many counts were recorded for this clonotype. The specificity of this receptor is unknown. No much larger clone exists at a distance of one base, and base qualities are not known. Libraries were prepared through RT-PCR. The data were produced on an Illumina HiSeq 2500. TCRdb applied fastp at Q25 and MiXCR to the public reads, then kept only in-frame beta chains. CDR3 protein sequences are deduplicated, and each keeps its most common genes and DNA. The sample contains approximately 490,000 distinct CDR3 sequences, 7.2% of them found a single time. The ten largest clonotypes hold roughly 13% of the sample. Including the terminal cysteine and phenylalanine, the CDR3 comprises 13 residues. Of all the DNA, just the CDR3 is kept, 39 bases in frame from base 1. V and J lose 5 bases and 4 bases, and a span of 12 bases separates them. The germline V gene yields WSHSY for CDR1 and SAAADI for CDR2.

The TCR sequence derives from a man aged 50 to 69 who received an inactivated influenza vaccine. Donor details come from another sample of the same person, matched by shared clones. Specimen: PBMCs from blood, collected around 25 months after vaccination. The rearrangement combines TRBV10-2 with TRBJ2-7; the best D guess is TRBD1, with 6 bases matching. The CDR3 amino acid sequence is: CASSQGQPYEQYF. The DNA is TGCGCCAGCAGTCAGGGACAACCATACGAGCAGTACTTC.